A selection of T cell receptor beta chains follows, all from one sample in a study of T cell repertoires in cytomegalovirus infection. From the reads, TCRdb called clonotypes with MiXCR, one entry per CDR3 protein. The repertoire holds 200,000 to 250,000 distinct CDR3 sequences, with 6.5% as singletons. Sequencing used PBMCs. These receptors came from a human donor in good health (CMV status not recorded). Some clones in this sample may be carry-over from other donors' samples. CDR3s include the opening cysteine and the closing phenylalanine or tryptophan. D genes are given only for firm matches. Clone size is given as once, few or many counts, or a class when the clone is expanded.

length,J,size,D,V,DNA,CDR3
11,TRBJ2-1,many,.,TRBV2,TGTGCCAGCAGTGAACGCAATGAGCAGTTCTTC,CASSERNEQFF
14,TRBJ1-1,many,.,TRBV11-3,TGTGCCAGCAGCTTAGTGGGGCAGGGGACTGAAGCTTTCTTT,CASSLVGQGTEAFF
11,TRBJ1-1,many,.,TRBV29-1,TGCAGCGCTGACACAGGTCCTGAAGCTTTCTTT,CSADTGPEAFF
13,TRBJ1-2,few,.,TRBV20-1,TGCAGTGCTAGAGATGGGGGGCCCTATGGCTACACCTTC,CSARDGGPYGYTF
14,TRBJ2-5,many,TRBD2,TRBV28,TGTGCCAGCAGGCCTAGCGGGGTGGGAGAGACCCAGTACTTC,CASRPSGVGETQYF
15,TRBJ2-7,many,TRBD1,TRBV7-2,TGTGCCAGCAGCTTAAATCCAGGGGGCATCTACGAGCAGTACTTC,CASSLNPGGIYEQYF
13,TRBJ2-7,few,.,TRBV18,TGTGCCAGCTCACCGCCGGTTGGGGTCGAGCAGTACTTC,CASSPPVGVEQYF
14,TRBJ2-2,many,.,TRBV7-2,TGTGCCAGCAGCTTGAGACTAGTTTCCGGGGAGCTGTTTTTT,CASSLRLVSGELFF
15,TRBJ2-5,many,TRBD2,TRBV29-1,TGCAGCGTTTTCGGACTAGCGGGGTTAGGAGAGACCCAGTACTTC,CSVFGLAGLGETQYF
14,TRBJ2-5,few,.,TRBV29-1,TGCAGCGTTGAAGATCGGGCTAGCCAAGAGACCCAGTACTTC,CSVEDRASQETQYF
13,TRBJ1-5,many,TRBD1,TRBV10-3,TGTGCCATCGGGGACAGGGGGGTTCAGCCCCAGCATTTT,CAIGDRGVQPQHF
13,TRBJ2-1,many,.,TRBV23-1,TGCGCCAGCAGTCGGGGACCTACCGATGAGCAGTTCTTC,CASSRGPTDEQFF
14,TRBJ1-5,many,.,TRBV10-3,TGTGCCATCAGTGAGTCCGGGGGCAATCAGCCCCAGCATTTT,CAISESGGNQPQHF
15,TRBJ2-1,many,.,TRBV7-2,TGTGCCAGCAGCTTCCAGGGCCGCTCCTACAATGAGCAGTTCTTC,CASSFQGRSYNEQFF
12,TRBJ2-1,many,.,TRBV7-2,TGTGCCAGCAGCTTAACTGCCAGAGAGCAGTTCTTC,CASSLTAREQFF
16,TRBJ1-1,many,.,TRBV7-6,TGTGCCAGCAGCTTAGTGGGGGGGGGGAAGGGAACTGAAGCTTTCTTT,CASSLVGGGKGTEAFF
12,TRBJ2-3,many,.,TRBV29-1,TGCAGCGTGGGGGATGGCACAGATACGCAGTATTTT,CSVGDGTDTQYF